These 26 T cell receptor beta chains came from one sample sequenced in a study of post-analysis software for immune sequencing data. Study outcomes and limitations: Patients showed TRBV5-6, TRBV5-1 and TRBV20-1 among roughly five TRBV segments more frequent than in controls.

No antigen has been identified for these receptors. TCR beta cDNA libraries included unique molecular identifiers. TCRdb called the PCR reads again in MiXCR, with one record for every CDR3 protein. The sample lists hundreds of thousands of distinct CDR3 sequences, roughly 30% occurring once. The sample comprised blood. These receptors were taken from a girl between 10 and 17 years old with multiple sclerosis.

The chain joins TRBV28 to TRBJ1-5; a weak D match, TRBD1 (5 bases). Germline CDR1 and CDR2: MDHEN and SYDVKM. This CDR3 is 15 amino acids long. V was clipped by 6 bases and J by 3 bases, with 15 bases between them. The CDR3, as DNA: TGTGCCAGCAGGCGAGGGACCCCCTTCAATCAGCCCCAGCATTTT. Amino acids: CASRRGTPFNQPQHF.

This clonotype has just a few counts. The chain links TRBV29-1 to TRBJ2-5; possibly TRBD2 for D (6 bases). The CDR3 covers 14 residues. V was clipped by 3 bases and J by 5 bases, with 16 bases between them. Germline assignment: CDR1 SQVTM and CDR2 ANQGSEA. CDR3: CSVDRGGGPETQYF. CDR3 DNA sequence: TGCAGCGTTGATCGTGGGGGAGGCCCGGAGACCCAGTACTTC.

The chain couples TRBV12-3 or TRBV12-4 to TRBJ1-1, with TRBD1 identical over 9 bases. The CDR3 has 15 amino acids. Trimming at V came to 6 bases and at J to 1 base, leaving 6 bases not matched to a gene. The CDR3 nucleotides are TGTGCCAGCAGCCGACCGGGACAGGGGAACACTGAAGCTTTCTTT. It specifies CASSRPGQGNTEAFF.

This clonotype was detected a few times. CDR3 amino acids: CASTLGHPREQFF. The CDR3 coding sequence is TGTGCCAGCACCCTTGGCCATCCCAGGGAGCAGTTCTTC. The rearrangement joins TRBV7-2 to TRBJ2-1; D uncertain. There are 13 residues in the CDR3. With 7 bases removed from V and 10 bases from J, the gap between germline ends came to 17 bases. In germline, CDR1 is SGHTA, CDR2 FQGNSA.

The chain joins TRBV10-1 to TRBJ2-1; 8 positions agree with TRBD2. Unmatched junction bases numbered 8, after V lost 0 bases and J lost 7 bases. Germline-derived CDR1 and CDR2 are WNHNN and SYGVQD (reference sequence). This CDR3 has 16 amino acids. CDR3 region: CASSESRAGEWNEQFF. DNA for the CDR3: TGCGCCAGCAGTGAGTCGCGAGCGGGAGAGTGGAATGAGCAGTTCTTC.

There are a few counts of this clonotype. V is TRBV6-2 or TRBV6-3 and J is TRBJ2-7, with a tentative D call TRBD2 (5 bases). The length of the CDR3 is 13 residues. The germline CDR1 and CDR2 sequences are MNHEY and SVGEGT. Trimming removed 8 bases at V and 3 bases at J, with 14 bases between. The CDR3 coding sequence is TGTGCCAGCCGGGGATCAGCCTTCTACGAGCAGTACTTC. Protein sequence: CASRGSAFYEQYF.

This chain uses TRBV7-9 with TRBJ1-2; no firm D call. Trimming removed 10 bases from V and 5 bases from J, with 11 bases in between. Germline assignment: CDR1 SEHNR and CDR2 FQNEAQ (reference sequence). CDR3 length: 11 residues. CDR3 loop: CATDPGYGYTF. CDR3 DNA sequence: TGTGCCACCGACCCCGGGTATGGCTACACCTTC.

The chain recombines TRBV5-1 with TRBJ2-1; D might be TRBD2 (5 bases). The CDR3 loop spans 19 amino acids. From germline, CDR1 is SGHRS and CDR2 YFSETQ. The V end was cut by 0 bases, the J end by 0 bases, with 19 bases between. The CDR3 DNA sequence: TGCGCCAGCAGCTTGGTCATAATGGCGGGCCCGAGCTCCTACAATGAGCAGTTCTTC. Protein product: CASSLVIMAGPSSYNEQFF.

The chain recombines TRBV5-1 with TRBJ2-7; possibly TRBD1 for D (5 bases). The V and J ends lost 0 bases and 5 bases respectively, with 12 bases between them. The CDR3 is made up of 14 amino acids. CDR1 is SGHRS and CDR2 is YFSETQ in the germline V gene. DNA of the CDR3: TGCGCCAGCAGCTTGGAGCAGAACAGGAACGAGCAGTACTTC. Amino acids: CASSLEQNRNEQYF.

The V call is TRBV6-1, the J call TRBJ1-5, with TRBD1 matching over 7 bases. The trim removed 0 bases at V and 9 bases at J, leaving 14 bases unmatched. The CDR3 is made up of 17 amino acids. Germline CDR1 is MNHNS and CDR2 is SASEGT. The CDR3 protein is CASSEAPSGHRGWPQHF. The CDR3 nucleotides are TGTGCCAGCAGTGAAGCGCCCAGTGGCCACAGGGGTTGGCCCCAGCATTTT.

This clonotype was counted a single time. The rearrangement links TRBV16 to TRBJ2-7; possibly TRBD1 or TRBD2 for D (5 bases each). The end of the DNA is better explained by TRBJ2-5, so the J call may be wrong. Germline V gives CDR1 KGHSY, CDR2 FQNENV. There are 15 residues in the CDR3. The CDR3 sequence is CASSQSRGDGGTQYF. The CDR3 DNA reads TGTGCCAGCAGCCAATCCCGAGGGGATGGGGGGACCCAGTACTTC.

This clonotype was seen more than once but under ten times. The chain has TRBV6-6 and TRBJ1-5; weak D call: TRBD1 (6 bases). Trimming took off 7 bases at V and 0 bases at J, with 13 bases between the two ends. Germline loops: CDR1 MNHNY, CDR2 SVGAGI (reference sequence). The CDR3 loop spans 15 amino acids. As DNA, the CDR3 is TGTGCCAGCACCCCTAGGGGGGCTAGCAATCAGCCCCAGCATTTT. Protein product: CASTPRGASNQPQHF.

This clonotype has a count of ten or more. The CDR3 sequence: CASSRTGAGGSYEQYF. The CDR3 DNA reads as TGTGCCAGCAGCCGTACTGGCGCAGGGGGCTCTTACGAGCAGTACTTC. J is TRBJ2-7 and V is TRBV6-6, with 8 bases fitting TRBD1. Trimming cost V 6 bases and J 4 bases; bases outside gene matches: 14. Per germline, CDR1 MNHNY and CDR2 SVGAGI (reference sequence). The length of the CDR3 is 16 residues.

The chain has TRBV6-5 and TRBJ2-1; 9 bases are shared with TRBD2. V dropped 2 bases and J dropped 9; count of bases not matched to a gene: 8. CDR3 size: 15 residues. CDR1 is MNHEY, CDR2 SVGAGI, per germline. In DNA form, the CDR3 reads TGTGCCAGCAGTTACCGGGCTAGCGGGAAGGGTGAGCAGTTCTTC. It specifies CASSYRASGKGEQFF.

This clonotype was counted between two and nine times. V gene TRBV9 combines with J gene TRBJ2-5; possible D gene TRBD1, 5 bases. Germline CDR1 SGDLS, CDR2 YYNGEE. Trimming stripped 0 bases from V and 9 bases from J, with 18 bases between. The CDR3 totals 15 residues. The DNA for the CDR3 is TGTGCCAGCAGCGTAGGGGGCCAGGAGTATGAGGCCCAGTACTTC. Protein sequence: CASSVGGQEYEAQYF.

The chain recombines TRBV28 with TRBJ2-1; D unresolved. CDR1 MDHEN and CDR2 SYDVKM come from the germline V gene. V lost 7 bases, J lost 4 bases, and 17 bases lay in between. CDR3 length equals 15 residues. CDR3 sequence (DNA): TGTGCCAGCAAGGATAAAGCCTCAAGGTACAATGAGCAGTTCTTC. Translating gives CASKDKASRYNEQFF.

V usage is TRBV28 and J usage is TRBJ2-7, with D unresolved. Germline V CDR1 and CDR2: MDHEN, SYDVKM. This CDR3 has 15 residues. The germline V and J ends were trimmed by 6 bases and 3 bases, with 18 bases remaining between them. CDR3 region: CASSPPYRRDYEQYF. The DNA for the CDR3 is TGTGCCAGCAGCCCCCCTTACAGACGAGACTACGAGCAGTACTTC.

The chain is built from TRBV15 and TRBJ2-1, with a possible D match to TRBD2 (5 bases). The length of the CDR3 is 14 residues. Per germline, CDR1 LNHNV and CDR2 YYDKDF (reference sequence). The V end was cut by 1 base, the J end by 2 bases, with 6 bases between. The DNA for the CDR3 is TGTGCCACCAGCAGAGGGAGGACCTACAATGAGCAGTTCTTC. Translating it yields CATSRGRTYNEQFF.

The rearrangement links TRBV20-1 to TRBJ2-7; D remains unclear. Germline CDR1 DFQATT, CDR2 SNEGSKA (reference sequence). The CDR3 runs to 11 residues. Trimming pared 3 bases from V and 7 bases from J, leaving 10 bases between. CDR3 protein: CSASGEDEQYF. In DNA form, the CDR3 reads TGCAGTGCTAGCGGAGAGGATGAGCAGTACTTC.

This clonotype has a count of ten or more. This rearrangement joins TRBV7-2 to TRBJ2-3; 10 bases match TRBD1. The CDR3 has 16 residues. After removal of 0 bases from V and 3 bases from J, the junction contained 3 bases not matched to a gene. From germline, CDR1 is SGHTA and CDR2 FQGNSA. CDR3 region: CASSLAGTGVTDTQYF. The CDR3, as DNA: TGTGCCAGCAGCTTAGCCGGGACAGGGGTGACAGATACGCAGTATTTT.

Ten or more counts support this clonotype. The chain combines TRBV6-6 with TRBJ2-1, with 7 bases identical to TRBD2. V shed 2 bases and J 3 bases; nucleotides not matched to a gene: 10. Looked up from germline, CDR1 is MNHNY and CDR2 is SVGAGI (reference sequence). CDR3 size: 17 residues. The CDR3 here is CASSYGPGGSGYNEQFF. CDR3 nucleotide sequence: TGTGCCAGCAGTTACGGCCCCGGGGGGTCGGGCTACAATGAGCAGTTCTTC.

The rearrangement links TRBV20-1 to TRBJ2-1, with D perhaps matching TRBD1 or TRBD2 (5 bases each). CDR3 length: 15 residues. Germline V CDR1 and CDR2: DFQATT, SNEGSKA (reference sequence). V was clipped by 2 bases and J by 8 bases, with 19 bases between them. This chain's CDR3 is CSARWYGTVGYEQFF. CDR3 DNA: TGCAGTGCTAGATGGTACGGGACGGTTGGATATGAGCAGTTCTTC.

This clonotype came up many times. This chain connects TRBV12-3 or TRBV12-4 to TRBJ2-7; possible D gene TRBD1, 6 bases. V lost 7 bases, J lost 2 bases, and 12 bases lay in between. This CDR3 is built from 13 residues. For the CDR3, the DNA is TGTGCCAGCAAGGGGGATGTCGCCTACGAGCAGTACTTC. It translates to CASKGDVAYEQYF.

The chain combines TRBV10-3 with TRBJ1-2; TRBD1 agrees at 7 bases. V gave up 7 bases and J gave up 7 bases; unmatched junction bases: 12. CDR1 is ENHRY, CDR2 SYGVKD, per germline. The CDR3 sequence is 14 residues long. The CDR3 sequence is CAITLNGQDRGYTF. CDR3 coding DNA: TGTGCCATCACCCTCAACGGACAGGACCGTGGCTACACCTTC.

The chain couples TRBV13 to TRBJ2-7, with 11 nucleotides matching TRBD2. Germline V gives CDR1 PRHDT, CDR2 FYEKMQ (reference sequence). This CDR3 spans 18 amino acids. After removal of 2 bases from V and 5 bases from J, the junction contained 14 bases not matched to a gene. The CDR3 DNA follows: TGTGCCAGCAGCTTAAAGGGGTTGACTAGCGGGATTCCAGACGAGCAGTACTTC. Protein product: CASSLKGLTSGIPDEQYF.

This clonotype was observed a handful of times. This sequence joins TRBV28 and TRBJ2-7, with D possibly matching TRBD2 (5 bases). The V end was cut by 7 bases, the J end by 2 bases, with 12 bases between. The CDR3 has 13 residues. Germline assignment: CDR1 MDHEN and CDR2 SYDVKM. For the CDR3, the DNA is TGTGCCAGCACCGGGGTAAGCCCCTACGAGCAGTACTTC. It specifies CASTGVSPYEQYF.